This T cell receptor beta chain was observed in a study of T cell repertoires in cytomegalovirus infection. Background on the study: Used in the study were CMV epitopes, some recently identified and HLA-C-restricted, others well-studied and HLA-B-restricted. An indication of both CMV infection and matching HLA type came from public TCR beta signatures. Findings of the study overall: Ex vivo, HLA-C-restricted CMV-specific TCR beta clonotypes prevailed over the rest of the response. Cumulative public TCR beta family frequency identified carriers of CMV plus the relevant HLA.

With respect to this clonotype: What it binds is unknown.

TCRdb ran MiXCR on the reads and lists one entry per CDR3 protein. Of some 100,000 distinct CDR3 sequences in the sample, about 28% were seen once. Germline-derived CDR1 and CDR2 are MGHRA and YSYEKL. The CDR3 consists of 14 residues. Trimming cost V 4 bases and J 2 bases, with 11 bases left between them. The receptor was derived from a human donor in good health (CMV status not recorded). Some clones in this sample may be carry-over from other donors' samples. This specimen consisted of CD8+ T cells from cultured PBMCs, obtained from culture after CMV antigen stimulation. The chain is built from TRBV4-1 and TRBJ2-5, with D perhaps matching TRBD2 (5 bases). The CDR3 sequence is CASSRGPGQETQYF. The CDR3 coding sequence is TGCGCCAGCAGCCGAGGACCGGGGCAAGAGACCCAGTACTTC.